This T cell receptor beta chain derives from a study of cytomegalovirus exposure and HLA in healthy donors (dated by TCRdb to about 2017). Context from the whole study: An earlier analysis of some 600 of the donors reported 276 Gb of sequence data and around 120 million unique TCR beta sequences obtained from some 170 million T cells. Approximately 310 gigabases of sequencing data and approximately 84 million unique TCR sequences were included in an early release covering over 600 HLA-typed donors. Of the 300 to 500 genotyped donors, 65% to 90% were placed in the genetic ancestry cluster associated with self-reported Caucasian donors. The study was designed to test whether signatures of past pathogen exposure could be identified by cataloging public T cell receptors. The T cell repertoires of several hundred subjects were profiled by immunosequencing and related to cytomegalovirus serostatus. Along with the roughly 670-subject first cohort, a separate validation cohort of some 130 different subjects was used. High-throughput TCR immunosequencing, statistical association of individual TCRs with disease status, and machine learning were combined to predict cytomegalovirus infection status. A later analysis re-examined previously published TCR beta repertoires from just over 650 donors and added high-resolution HLA genotyping to investigate patterns of TCR occurrence. The later analysis used no new phenotypic data to find candidate immune exposures, relying instead on TCR beta sequences and their occurrence across donors. An earlier analysis of a few hundred of the donors applied high-throughput TCR beta sequencing to assess whether each TCR beta V gene segment acted as functional or pseudogenic. Alongside the repertoire data, information on donor age, sex, ethnicity and CMV serostatus was compiled. A later genetic analysis took genome-wide SNP genotypes for 398 of the 666 donors and used that subset as a discovery cohort. Every discovery cohort repertoire had been produced on one sequencing platform. HLA typing included class I and class II loci at four-digit resolution. Typing coverage varied by locus: roughly 629-630 donors for A, B, C, DRB1 and DQB1; approximately 560 for DQA1; around 570 for DPA1; 450 to 480 for DPB1. Roughly 5 DR-DQ haplotypes were handled as single units for association and clustering because linkage in the cohort was strong. Among some 410 genotyped donors of the cohort, an average of roughly 230,000 unique TCR beta nucleotide sequences was sequenced per donor, of which about 18% were non-productive.

Library preparation employed the immunoSEQ multiplex PCR assay. For the multiplex PCR, a mixture combining 60 forward primers for TCR Vbeta segments and 13 reverse primers for TCR Jbeta segments was used. The CDR3 region of rearranged TCR beta genes was amplified from genomic DNA by a multiplex PCR assay. The amplified TCR beta libraries were sequenced on the Illumina HiSeq System as 87-base-pair reads. As for the authors' bioinformatics: A later analysis counted some 74 million unique TCR beta chains across the 650 to 700 repertoires, and roughly 11 million of these chains were shared by at least two donors. Raw reads were error-corrected and collapsed into unique sequences by a nearest-neighbor algorithm in which closely related sequences were merged to remove PCR and sequencing errors. To assign V, D and J gene segments, CDR3 sequences were aligned to IMGT reference sequences. Each retained sequence needed at least a six-nucleotide match to both a V gene segment and a J gene segment. A rearrangement counted as productive if the CDR3 had no stop codons and remained in frame with V and J, and every other rearrangement counted as non-productive. CDR3 was defined according to IMGT convention as the region running from the second conserved V-encoded cysteine to the conserved J-encoded phenylalanine. In an earlier analysis of 500 to 650 of the donors, sequences lacking an unambiguous match to a single V gene segment were excluded. In an earlier analysis of several hundred of the donors, V segments were called functional above 56.7% productive rearrangements and were called segregating when the between-donor standard deviation exceeded 5%. To diagnose cytomegalovirus status from the catalog of TCR beta chain sequences, a statistical classification framework was built. In a later analysis, V and J genes were assigned by comparing TCR nucleotide sequences against IMGT/GENE-DB human TR gene sequences. Using the TCRdist pipeline, a later analysis assigned CDR3 sequences along with most-parsimonious VDJ recombination scenarios. In a later analysis, each TCR beta chain was defined by its CDR3 amino acid sequence together with its V-gene family, and reads without a unique V-gene family were excluded. A later analysis removed several hundred highly shared, low-generation-probability nucleotide sequences to deal with suspected cross-contamination and a sequencing artifact. In a later analysis, a clonal expansion index for each public chain was calculated from normalized within-repertoire ranks of inferred template counts. A later analysis computed generation probabilities with a VDJ recombination model fitted to out-of-frame rearrangements, and checked the results against IGoR. In a later analysis, TCR-TCR, TCR-HLA and TCR-CMV co-occurrence was scored with hypergeometric tests, and a repertoire-size bias correction was applied to TCR pairs. A later analysis estimated false discovery rates by permuting HLA or CMV assignments 20 times. A later analysis grouped co-occurring TCRs with DBSCAN, adding TCRdist sequence similarity when clustering within HLA-allele-positive subsets. Repertoires with fewer than 30,000 or more than 120,000 public chains, plus five repertoires with anomalous nucleotide sharing, were excluded from co-occurrence clustering. Imported from immuneACCESS, the table was reduced by TCRdb to in-frame sequences with V and J called. These copies leave out some clones; in studies compared against another copy, an unresolved V gene accounts for under half, and the cause of the remainder is not known. Clone size and the V and J calls come from that table; the DNA yielded D and trimming. The sample yields around 100,000 clones; 79% were counted once. The ten biggest clones cover about 2.7% of the sample.

Regarding this clone: Its cognate antigen has yet to be identified. The input lacks base qualities; no much larger clone sits a single base away.

What the study reported, not specific to this receptor: Immune exposure information for the cohort was limited to CMV serostatus. Some IMGT-functional V segments, including TRBV6-2 and TRBV6-3, could not be distinguished by the 87-base-pair reads and were therefore excluded. When HLA alleles, especially DR and DQ, strongly co-occurred, TCR associations were difficult to assign to individual alleles. Compared with the roughly 700-donor mean, donors in an Asian-associated ancestry cluster had fewer N-insertions in productive TCRs, according to a later genetic analysis. The authors suggested that the approach could potentially be extended to other disease states and immunological phenotypes. Because some donors lacked HLA typing at each locus, the association tests relied only on the typed subset. A total of around 150 TCR beta chains were listed by the study as associated with cytomegalovirus. Correlated functional status among segregating V segments might be attributable to linkage disequilibrium, but an unknown experimental factor could not be ruled out. Several of the top co-occurrence clusters appeared to be linked to parvovirus B19, influenza, CMV and Epstein-Barr virus, according to a later analysis. A later analysis found that HLA-associated TCR beta chains were more clonally expanded and had lower generation probabilities than equally common non-associated chains. Broadly in line with IMGT annotations, most TCR beta V segments showed up in productive rearrangements about 87% or about 30% of the time in an earlier analysis of 587 of the donors. Because counts were too low, about 18 rarely observed V segments, including chromosome 9 orphons, were excluded from the earlier analysis of 500 to 700 of the donors. A group of highly shared sequence variants was considered likely to be a technical artifact of the sequencing pipeline. In vitro tests confirmed that a few of the cytomegalovirus-associated TCR beta chains recognize cytomegalovirus antigens. Roughly uniform sequencing depth across donors was assumed in presence/absence analyses, although this assumption may not hold. In a later analysis, most CMV-associated TCR beta chains were found to appear HLA-restricted, with HLA associations seemingly driven largely by CMV exposure. Cytomegalovirus status was reported to be diagnosed by the classifier with high specificity and sensitivity in both the original and validation cohorts. This cohort had only TCR beta chains sequenced, and the lack of alpha or paired-chain data limited which features could be detected. A later analysis found that TCR association rates varied across HLA loci, with DRB1 alleles showing the most associated TCRs and HLA-C alleles the fewest. Most TCR sequences were observed very rarely across donors, whereas some public TCRs were present in many individuals. V-gene and J-gene trimming of TCR beta chains was associated with a missense DCLRE1C variant in a later genetic analysis, and the association was replicated in an independent cohort. Specific HLA alleles were associated with over 15,000 TCR beta sequences at a false discovery rate of 0.05 in a later analysis. A further reported finding was that TCR beta sequences accurately predicted the HLA-A and HLA-B alleles for most subjects in the first cohort.

In total, about 650 healthy bone marrow donors made up the cohort. All cohort members were sampled while nominally healthy, although unrecorded immune exposures were likely present. The donor tested CMV seropositive, placing the donor among the 250 to 350 seropositive members of the cohort. A peripheral blood sample was collected from each donor, and TCR beta sequencing was performed on peripheral blood mononuclear cells. The Qiagen DNeasy Blood Extraction Kit was used to extract genomic DNA from the blood cell samples. For this chain, trimming is 6 bases at the V end and 2 bases at the J end, and the number of junction bases without a gene match is 8. Its CDR3 holds 17 amino acids, cysteine through phenylalanine. The retained sequence is limited to the CDR3, 51 bases, with the frame set at the first base. Looking up the germline V gene yields CDR1 MGHDK and CDR2 SYGVNS.

The material sequenced was PBMCs. The clonotype was recovered from a woman between 18 and 30 years old in good health and CMV-seropositive. This sequence uses TRBV25-1 and TRBJ2-6; TRBD1 matches 9 bases in the middle. The bases read TGTGCCAGCAGGCCCGGACAGGGGAGGGCTGGGGCCAACGTCCTGACTTTC. Translated, it gives CASRPGQGRAGANVLTF.